This T cell receptor beta chain was retrieved from a study of metastatic and nonmetastatic thyroid tumors. Study findings and constraints: Significantly higher TCR beta diversity was reportedly seen in malignant thyroid tumors than benign nodules, in blood and tumor.

Source study methods: Differences in CDR3 between clinicopathological groups were drawn on to build a classifier intended to discriminate distant-metastatic papillary thyroid cancer patients. TCRdb re-called the PCR reads through MiXCR. The V and J calls reflect TCRdb's pipeline rather than the authors' work. The sample has over 15,000 clones, roughly 24% seen once. The germline V gene encodes CDR1 DFQATT and CDR2 SNEGSKA (reference sequence). The CDR3 spans 11 residues. Trimming pared 3 bases from V and 10 bases from J, leaving 13 bases between. This clone has only one observation. Its antigen remains unidentified. Until they underwent thyroid surgery, no patient had received any treatment.

The sample consisted of tumor tissue. V usage is TRBV20-1 and J usage is TRBJ2-7; D possibly corresponds to TRBD2 (5 bases). The sequence came from a female donor with papillary thyroid cancer or a benign thyroid nodule (not recorded which). Some clones in this sample may be carry-over from other donors' samples. The CDR3: CSASGDYGQYF. The CDR3 region has the DNA TGCAGTGCTAGCGGTGACTACGGTCAGTACTTC.